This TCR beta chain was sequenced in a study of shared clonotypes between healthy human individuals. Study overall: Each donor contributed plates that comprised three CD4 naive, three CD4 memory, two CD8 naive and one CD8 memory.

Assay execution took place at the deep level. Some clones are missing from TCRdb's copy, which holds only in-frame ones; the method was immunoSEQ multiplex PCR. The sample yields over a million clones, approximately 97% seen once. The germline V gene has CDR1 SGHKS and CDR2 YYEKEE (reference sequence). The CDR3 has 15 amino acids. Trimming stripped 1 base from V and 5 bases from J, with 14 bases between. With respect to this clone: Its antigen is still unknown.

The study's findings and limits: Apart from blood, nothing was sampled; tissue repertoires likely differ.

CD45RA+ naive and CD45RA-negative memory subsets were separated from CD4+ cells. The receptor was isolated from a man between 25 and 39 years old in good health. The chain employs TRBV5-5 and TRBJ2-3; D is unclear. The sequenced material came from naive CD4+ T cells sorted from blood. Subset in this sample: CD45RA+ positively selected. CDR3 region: CASSLSYRAQDTQYF. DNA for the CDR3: TGTGCCAGCAGCTTGTCCTATAGGGCCCAAGATACGCAGTATTTT. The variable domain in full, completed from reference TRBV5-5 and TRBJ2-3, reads DAGVTQSPTHLIKTRGQQVTLRCSPISGHKSVSWYQQVLGQGPQFIFQYYEKEERGRGNFPDRFSARQFPNYSSELNVNALLLGDSALYLCASSLSYRAQDTQYFGPGTRLTVL.